Listed below are T cell receptor beta chains from one sample, sequenced in a study of patients and donors after allogeneic stem cell transplantation. TCRdb reanalysed the RT-PCR reads using MiXCR and keeps one entry per CDR3 protein. The sample lists about a million distinct CDR3 sequences; roughly 17% were seen once. Sequencing was done on a sample of blood, either unsorted or a sorted T cell fraction (not recorded which). The receptors derive from a human donor who was either an allogeneic HSCT recipient or a stem cell or donor lymphocyte infusion donor (not recorded which). It is not recorded whose cells these are; they may come from a transplant donor. CDR3s include the opening cysteine and the closing phenylalanine or tryptophan. The D gene is left open where the match is weak. Some rows have no size entry. The others give once, few or many, or a class for an expanded clone.

d_gene: .; j_gene: TRBJ2-2; abundance: few; v_gene: TRBV18; CDR3nt: TGTGCCAGCTCACCAAGGAGGGTTCGCCTCTCCGGGGAGCTGTTTTTT; CDR3aa: CASSPRRVRLSGELFF
d_gene: TRBD1; j_gene: TRBJ2-7; abundance: .; v_gene: TRBV12-3/TRBV12-4; CDR3nt: TGTGCCAGCAGGAAGGGACAGGGAGATTCCTACGAGCAGTACTTC; CDR3aa: CASRKGQGDSYEQYF
d_gene: .; j_gene: TRBJ2-7; abundance: .; v_gene: TRBV20-1; CDR3nt: TGCAGTGCTAGAGAGAAACTTCTAGATAGTGTGTACGAGCAGTACTTC; CDR3aa: CSAREKLLDSVYEQYF
d_gene: .; j_gene: TRBJ1-6; abundance: .; v_gene: TRBV7-9; CDR3nt: TGTGCCAGCAGGTCTCCGACAGTAGGAGTTTATTCACCCCTCCACTTT; CDR3aa: CASRSPTVGVYSPLHF
d_gene: .; j_gene: TRBJ1-1; abundance: .; v_gene: TRBV20-1; CDR3nt: TGCAGTGCTATCTTCTCCCTTGGCACTGAAGCTTTCTTT; CDR3aa: CSAIFSLGTEAFF
d_gene: .; j_gene: TRBJ2-7; abundance: .; v_gene: TRBV2; CDR3nt: TGTGCCAGCAGTACCCTGGCCTACGAGCAGTACTTC; CDR3aa: CASSTLAYEQYF
d_gene: TRBD2; j_gene: TRBJ2-2; abundance: .; v_gene: TRBV6-5; CDR3nt: TGTGCCAGCAGTTACCTTGCGGGGGGGCACACCGGGGAGCTGTTTTTT; CDR3aa: CASSYLAGGHTGELFF
d_gene: .; j_gene: TRBJ2-6; abundance: .; v_gene: TRBV7-3; CDR3nt: TGTGCCAGCGCCAAGAGCTCTGGGGCCAACGTCCTGACTTTC; CDR3aa: CASAKSSGANVLTF
d_gene: .; j_gene: TRBJ2-7; abundance: few; v_gene: TRBV12-3/TRBV12-4; CDR3nt: TGTGCCAGCAGCACTACCCTACCGTACTCCTACGAGCAGTACTTC; CDR3aa: CASSTTLPYSYEQYF
d_gene: .; j_gene: TRBJ2-7; abundance: few; v_gene: TRBV28; CDR3nt: TGTGCCAGCAGTTCCCCATTCGGGATTACCTCCTACGAGCAGTACTTC; CDR3aa: CASSSPFGITSYEQYF
d_gene: TRBD2; j_gene: TRBJ2-7; abundance: .; v_gene: TRBV7-6; CDR3nt: TGTGCCAGCAGCTCAATAAAGCGGGATAATGAGCAGTACTTC; CDR3aa: CASSSIKRDNEQYF
d_gene: .; j_gene: TRBJ1-5; abundance: few; v_gene: TRBV6-1; CDR3nt: TGTGCCAGCAGTGCTCGTAAGGGTATGAGCAATCAGCCCCAGCATTTT; CDR3aa: CASSARKGMSNQPQHF
d_gene: .; j_gene: TRBJ2-7; abundance: few; v_gene: TRBV12-3/TRBV12-4; CDR3nt: TGTGCCAGCAGTCACAGGAGAACTAGCTCCTACGAGCAGTACTTC; CDR3aa: CASSHRRTSSYEQYF
d_gene: TRBD1; j_gene: TRBJ2-5; abundance: .; v_gene: TRBV7-2; CDR3nt: TGTGCCAGCCCAAGGGGGCGCCAAGAGACCCAGTACTTC; CDR3aa: CASPRGRQETQYF
d_gene: TRBD2; j_gene: TRBJ2-4; abundance: .; v_gene: TRBV6-1; CDR3nt: TGTGCCAGCAGCACCTTTAATCCCGGGACTAGCGGAGGGGTTCAGTACTTC; CDR3aa: CASSTFNPGTSGGVQYF
d_gene: .; j_gene: TRBJ2-6; abundance: .; v_gene: TRBV25-1; CDR3nt: TGTGCCAGCAGTGATCTGGGGGCCAACGTCCTGACTTTC; CDR3aa: CASSDLGANVLTF
d_gene: TRBD1; j_gene: TRBJ1-1; abundance: .; v_gene: TRBV6-1; CDR3nt: TGTGCCAGCAGCAGAGGGACAGGGGGTGCCATGAACACTGAAGCTTTCTTT; CDR3aa: CASSRGTGGAMNTEAFF
d_gene: TRBD1; j_gene: TRBJ2-1; abundance: .; v_gene: TRBV9; CDR3nt: TGTGCCAGCAGCGCTTACGACGGGACAGGGGGGTTCTTC; CDR3aa: CASSAYDGTGGFF
d_gene: .; j_gene: TRBJ1-2; abundance: .; v_gene: TRBV9; CDR3nt: TGTGCCAGCAGCCCACAGGGCCGTAACTATGGCTACACCTTC; CDR3aa: CASSPQGRNYGYTF
d_gene: .; j_gene: TRBJ1-2; abundance: few; v_gene: TRBV28; CDR3nt: TGTGCCAGCAGTTTAACCGGGACGGGGGGCTATGGCTACACCTTC; CDR3aa: CASSLTGTGGYGYTF
d_gene: TRBD2; j_gene: TRBJ2-1; abundance: .; v_gene: TRBV12-3/TRBV12-4; CDR3nt: TGTGCCAGCAGTCCGGGACTAGTCGGTGAGCAGTTCTTC; CDR3aa: CASSPGLVGEQFF
d_gene: TRBD1; j_gene: TRBJ1-5; abundance: .; v_gene: TRBV20-1; CDR3nt: TGCAGTGCTAACAGAGCCGGGACAGTATTCCAGCCCCAGCATTTT; CDR3aa: CSANRAGTVFQPQHF
d_gene: TRBD2; j_gene: TRBJ2-1; abundance: .; v_gene: TRBV27; CDR3nt: TGTGCCAGCGCCTGGACTAGCGGGAGCAATGAGCAGTTCTTC; CDR3aa: CASAWTSGSNEQFF
d_gene: .; j_gene: TRBJ2-2; abundance: few; v_gene: TRBV6-5; CDR3nt: TGTGCCAGCAGTTACGCAGGACTCCAAAGACCCGGGGAGCTGTTTTTT; CDR3aa: CASSYAGLQRPGELFF
d_gene: TRBD2; j_gene: TRBJ2-7; abundance: few; v_gene: TRBV20-1; CDR3nt: TGCAGTGCTAGAGATTCTCGGGTCGGGACTAGAGCCTACGAACAGTACTTC; CDR3aa: CSARDSRVGTRAYEQYF
d_gene: .; j_gene: TRBJ2-1; abundance: .; v_gene: TRBV6-5; CDR3nt: TGTGCCAGCAGTTATACCCTAGCGTCGTCCTACAATGAGCAGTTCTTC; CDR3aa: CASSYTLASSYNEQFF
d_gene: TRBD2; j_gene: TRBJ2-3; abundance: few; v_gene: TRBV28; CDR3nt: TGTGCCAGCAGTTCACCCATCCCGGGACTAGCGGGGGGTTTAGATACGCAGTATTTT; CDR3aa: CASSSPIPGLAGGLDTQYF
d_gene: .; j_gene: TRBJ2-3; abundance: many; v_gene: TRBV20-1; CDR3nt: TGCAGTGCCTCAGGGGGGTCGGACACTGCAGATACGCAGTATTTT; CDR3aa: CSASGGSDTADTQYF
d_gene: .; j_gene: TRBJ2-7; abundance: few; v_gene: TRBV30; CDR3nt: TGTGCCTGTGAACCGAGGGGGTCTTTGACCTACGAGCAGTACTTC; CDR3aa: CACEPRGSLTYEQYF
d_gene: .; j_gene: TRBJ2-3; abundance: .; v_gene: TRBV24-1; CDR3nt: TGTGCCACCAGTGATTTTGGGGGAGGCCCCACAGATACGCAGTATTTT; CDR3aa: CATSDFGGGPTDTQYF
d_gene: .; j_gene: TRBJ1-2; abundance: few; v_gene: TRBV2; CDR3nt: TGTGCCAGCATCCCCTATCCGGGGGATGGCTACACCTTC; CDR3aa: CASIPYPGDGYTF
d_gene: .; j_gene: TRBJ1-1; abundance: .; v_gene: TRBV7-9; CDR3nt: TGTGCCAGCAGCCTCAACCCGGTTATGAACACTGAAGCTTTCTTT; CDR3aa: CASSLNPVMNTEAFF
d_gene: .; j_gene: TRBJ1-3; abundance: .; v_gene: TRBV12-3/TRBV12-4; CDR3nt: TGTGCCAGCAGTTCGACGGGTTGGGGCTCTGGAAACACCATATATTTT; CDR3aa: CASSSTGWGSGNTIYF
d_gene: .; j_gene: TRBJ1-5; abundance: few; v_gene: TRBV7-9; CDR3nt: TGTGCCAGCAGCTCTGCGGGGAGTCGGAGCAATCAGCCCCAGCATTTT; CDR3aa: CASSSAGSRSNQPQHF
d_gene: .; j_gene: TRBJ1-5; abundance: few; v_gene: TRBV3-1; CDR3nt: TGTGCCAGCAGCCTTGGAGCTCCGGGGCAGGGTCAGCCCCAGCATTTT; CDR3aa: CASSLGAPGQGQPQHF
d_gene: TRBD1; j_gene: TRBJ1-1; abundance: few; v_gene: TRBV12-3/TRBV12-4; CDR3nt: TGTGCCAGCAACATACAGGGGAGTGGCACTGAAGCTTTCTTT; CDR3aa: CASNIQGSGTEAFF
d_gene: TRBD2; j_gene: TRBJ2-7; abundance: .; v_gene: TRBV4-1; CDR3nt: TGCGCCAGCAGCCAAGCCCTAGCGGGTGTCTACGAGCAGTACTTC; CDR3aa: CASSQALAGVYEQYF
d_gene: .; j_gene: TRBJ1-4; abundance: .; v_gene: TRBV7-9; CDR3nt: TGTGCCAGCAGCCTTTCGTTGGGAGGAGGGGGTGAAAAACTGTTTTTT; CDR3aa: CASSLSLGGGGEKLFF
d_gene: TRBD2; j_gene: TRBJ2-7; abundance: many; v_gene: TRBV5-1; CDR3nt: TGCGCCAGCAGCTTCTCTAGCGGGAGTATCCACGAGCAGTACTTC; CDR3aa: CASSFSSGSIHEQYF
d_gene: TRBD1; j_gene: TRBJ2-7; abundance: .; v_gene: TRBV20-1; CDR3nt: TGCAGTGCAAAATTTTCGACAGGGGCCTACGAGCAGTACTTC; CDR3aa: CSAKFSTGAYEQYF
d_gene: TRBD2; j_gene: TRBJ2-7; abundance: .; v_gene: TRBV20-1; CDR3nt: TGCAGTGCCCTTCCCGGGACTATCTCCTACGAGCAGTACTTC; CDR3aa: CSALPGTISYEQYF